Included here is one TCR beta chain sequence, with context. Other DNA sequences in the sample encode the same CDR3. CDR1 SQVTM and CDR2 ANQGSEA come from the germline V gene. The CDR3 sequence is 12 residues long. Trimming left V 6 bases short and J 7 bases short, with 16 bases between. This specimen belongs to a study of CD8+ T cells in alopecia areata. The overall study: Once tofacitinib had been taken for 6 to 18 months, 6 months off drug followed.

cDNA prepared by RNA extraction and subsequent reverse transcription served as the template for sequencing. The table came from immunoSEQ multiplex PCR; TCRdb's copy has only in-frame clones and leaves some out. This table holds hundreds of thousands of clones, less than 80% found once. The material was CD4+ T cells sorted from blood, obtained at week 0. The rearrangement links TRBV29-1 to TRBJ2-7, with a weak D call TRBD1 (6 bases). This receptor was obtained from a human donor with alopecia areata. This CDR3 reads CSVRDTPVEQYF. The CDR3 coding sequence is TGCAGCGTCCGGGACACCCCTGTTGAGCAGTACTTC.